This TCR beta chain was recovered during a study of beta chain features in type 1 diabetes. Expressed TCRB transcripts were sequenced because the entire RNA isolate underwent reverse transcription. Measured with immunoSEQ multiplex PCR; TCRdb has only the in-frame clones, and not every one. This table holds fewer than 650,000 clones, around 16% found once. Study observations and caveats: The naive, central memory and Treg TCRB repertoires of patients appeared to be more similar to one another than those of healthy donors. Individuals with type 1 diabetes displayed fewer insertions and more deletions at VDJ junctions. High TCR expression in some cells could lead to their over-representation in cDNA sequencing.

Germline assignment: CDR1 SGDLS and CDR2 YYNGEE. The CDR3 totals 15 residues. Trimming cost V 4 bases and J 1 base, with 12 bases left between them. As regards this clone: No antigen is known for it.

This TCR derives from a man younger than 30 in good health. The chain employs TRBV9 and TRBJ2-4, with D tentatively TRBD2 (6 bases). The sequenced material came from naive CD4+ T cells from blood. CDR3 protein: CASSPIAGAKNIQYF. CDR3 DNA sequence: TGTGCCAGCAGCCCGATTGCGGGGGCCAAAAACATTCAGTACTTC.